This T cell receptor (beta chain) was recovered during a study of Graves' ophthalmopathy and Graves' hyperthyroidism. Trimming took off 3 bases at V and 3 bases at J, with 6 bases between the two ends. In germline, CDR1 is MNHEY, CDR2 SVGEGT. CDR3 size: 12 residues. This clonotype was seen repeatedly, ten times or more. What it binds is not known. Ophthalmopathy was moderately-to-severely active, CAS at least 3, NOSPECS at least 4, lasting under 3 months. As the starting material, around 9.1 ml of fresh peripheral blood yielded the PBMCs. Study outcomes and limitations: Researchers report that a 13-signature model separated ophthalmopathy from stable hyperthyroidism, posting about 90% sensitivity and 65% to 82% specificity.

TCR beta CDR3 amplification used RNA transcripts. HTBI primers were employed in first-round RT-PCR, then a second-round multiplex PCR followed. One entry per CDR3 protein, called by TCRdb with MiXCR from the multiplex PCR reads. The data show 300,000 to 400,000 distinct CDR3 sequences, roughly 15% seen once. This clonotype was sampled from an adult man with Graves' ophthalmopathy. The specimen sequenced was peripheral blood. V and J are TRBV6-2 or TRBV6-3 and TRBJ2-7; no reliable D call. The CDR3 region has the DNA TGTGCCAGCAGTTATAGGAACTACGAGCAGTACTTC. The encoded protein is CASSYRNYEQYF.